These T cell receptor beta chains were read from a single sample in a study of T cell responses to AZD1222 COVID-19 vaccine. Clones were sequenced by immunoSEQ multiplex PCR, and TCRdb holds only the in-frame ones, with some missing. The sample records 95,000 to 110,000 clones, approximately 86% being singletons. Sequenced here: peripheral blood, sampled 28 days after the second dose of the MenACWY control vaccine. These receptors all stem from an adult who received the MenACWY meningococcal vaccine as a control. Each CDR3 is given with its conserved first and last residue. The order of the fields is clone size, D gene, V gene, J gene, CDR3 protein, CDR3 DNA. The D gene is left open where the match is weak. Expanded clones are given a class, and other clones once, few, many or no size at all.

clone size: few
D gene: .
V gene: TRBV5-1
J gene: TRBJ1-1
CDR3 protein: CASSLAAGESTEAFF
CDR3 DNA: TGCGCCAGCAGCTTGGCGGCAGGGGAGAGCACTGAAGCTTTCTTT

clone size: .
D gene: .
V gene: TRBV28
J gene: TRBJ2-7
CDR3 protein: CASSSGDPYEQYF
CDR3 DNA: TGTGCCAGCAGCTCCGGAGACCCCTACGAGCAGTACTTC

clone size: .
D gene: .
V gene: TRBV7-7
J gene: TRBJ2-1
CDR3 protein: CASSLRPNYNEQFF
CDR3 DNA: TGTGCTAGCAGCCTCCGACCGAACTACAATGAGCAGTTCTTC

clone size: .
D gene: TRBD1
V gene: TRBV10-1
J gene: TRBJ1-1
CDR3 protein: CASTDQGATEAFF
CDR3 DNA: TGCGCCAGCACGGATCAGGGGGCGACTGAAGCTTTCTTT

clone size: .
D gene: .
V gene: TRBV25-1
J gene: TRBJ1-1
CDR3 protein: CASSESGGGFYTEAFF
CDR3 DNA: TGTGCCAGCAGTGAATCGGGGGGCGGGTTCTACACTGAAGCTTTCTTT

clone size: .
D gene: TRBD1
V gene: TRBV5-4
J gene: TRBJ2-5
CDR3 protein: CASSSQGAEETQYF
CDR3 DNA: TGTGCCAGCAGCTCTCAGGGGGCGGAAGAGACCCAGTACTTC

clone size: .
D gene: TRBD1
V gene: TRBV7-9
J gene: TRBJ1-5
CDR3 protein: CASSSDRQVGPQHF
CDR3 DNA: TGTGCCAGCAGCTCGGACAGGCAGGTTGGGCCCCAGCATTTT

clone size: once
D gene: .
V gene: TRBV21-1
J gene: TRBJ1-4
CDR3 protein: CASSKAPRDRPIATNEKLFF
CDR3 DNA: TGTGCCAGCAGCAAAGCGCCCCGGGACAGACCGATAGCAACTAATGAAAAACTGTTTTTT

clone size: .
D gene: .
V gene: TRBV24-1
J gene: TRBJ2-7
CDR3 protein: CATSDPQTPSYEQYF
CDR3 DNA: TGTGCCACCAGTGATCCCCAGACACCTTCCTACGAGCAGTACTTC

clone size: .
D gene: .
V gene: TRBV27
J gene: TRBJ2-7
CDR3 protein: CASSLLALAGYEQYF
CDR3 DNA: TGTGCCAGCAGTTTATTGGCCCTTGCGGGCTACGAGCAGTACTTC

clone size: once
D gene: TRBD2
V gene: TRBV7-9
J gene: TRBJ2-5
CDR3 protein: CASSFPHISGGGETQYF
CDR3 DNA: TGTGCCAGCAGCTTCCCCCACATTAGCGGGGGTGGGGAGACCCAGTACTTC